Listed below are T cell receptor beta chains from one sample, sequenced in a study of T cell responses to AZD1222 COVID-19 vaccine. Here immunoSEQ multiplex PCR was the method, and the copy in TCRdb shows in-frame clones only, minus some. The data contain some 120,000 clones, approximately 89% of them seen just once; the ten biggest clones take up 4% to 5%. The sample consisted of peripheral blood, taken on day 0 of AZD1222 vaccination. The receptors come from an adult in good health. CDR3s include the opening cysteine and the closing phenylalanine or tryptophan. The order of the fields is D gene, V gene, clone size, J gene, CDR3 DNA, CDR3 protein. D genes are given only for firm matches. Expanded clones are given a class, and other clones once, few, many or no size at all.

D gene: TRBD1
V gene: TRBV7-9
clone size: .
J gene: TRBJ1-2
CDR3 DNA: TGTGCCAGCAGCGAAGACAGGGGTGGAGTAACTAACTATGGCTACACCTTC
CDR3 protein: CASSEDRGGVTNYGYTF

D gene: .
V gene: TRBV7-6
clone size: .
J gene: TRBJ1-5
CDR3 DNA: TGTGCCAGCAGCTTAGTTCGGGGACCTAATCGGGGCAATCAGCCCCAGCATTTT
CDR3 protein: CASSLVRGPNRGNQPQHF

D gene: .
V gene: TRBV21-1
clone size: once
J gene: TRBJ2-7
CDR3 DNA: TGTGCCAGCAGCGCACGGGACAGGGATTTGTACGAGCAGTACTTC
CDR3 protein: CASSARDRDLYEQYF

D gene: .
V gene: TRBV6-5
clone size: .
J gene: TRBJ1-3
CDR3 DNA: TGTGCCAGCAGTTACAGCTCTGGAAACACCATATATTTT
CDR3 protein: CASSYSSGNTIYF

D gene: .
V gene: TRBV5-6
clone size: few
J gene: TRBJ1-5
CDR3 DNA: TGTGCCAGCAGCTTAACCAGAAGGAGCAATCAGCCCCAGCATTTT
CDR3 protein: CASSLTRRSNQPQHF

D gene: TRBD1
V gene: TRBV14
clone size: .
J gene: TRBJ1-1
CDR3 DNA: TGTGCCAGCAGCCAATACAGGGGTTGGCGTGTAGCTTTCTTT
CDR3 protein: CASSQYRGWRVAFF

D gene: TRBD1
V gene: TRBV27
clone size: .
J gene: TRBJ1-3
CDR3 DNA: TGTGCCAGCAGTATGGCAGGGGGCTCTGGAAACACCATATATTTT
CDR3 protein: CASSMAGGSGNTIYF

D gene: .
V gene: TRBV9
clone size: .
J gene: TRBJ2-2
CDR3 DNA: TGTGCCAGCAGCGGATACACCGGGGAGCTGTTTTTT
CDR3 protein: CASSGYTGELFF

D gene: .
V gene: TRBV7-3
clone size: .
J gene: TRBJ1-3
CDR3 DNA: TGTGCCAGCAGCTCGGCTGGAAACACCATATATTTT
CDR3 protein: CASSSAGNTIYF

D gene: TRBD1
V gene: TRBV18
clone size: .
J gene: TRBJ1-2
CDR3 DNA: TGTGCCAGCTCACCACTGGACAGGGGGACAGGCTACACCTTC
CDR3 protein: CASSPLDRGTGYTF

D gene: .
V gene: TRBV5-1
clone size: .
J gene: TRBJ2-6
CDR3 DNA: TGCGCCTGCCAAAAGGTGGGGGGCTCTGGGGCCAACGTCCTGACTTTC
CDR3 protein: CACQKVGGSGANVLTF

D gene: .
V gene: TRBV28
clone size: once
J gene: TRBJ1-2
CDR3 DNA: TGTGCCAGCAGTCCCCTCGACGGTGGCTACACCTTC
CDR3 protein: CASSPLDGGYTF

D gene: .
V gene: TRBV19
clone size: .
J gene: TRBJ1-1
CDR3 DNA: TGTGCCAGTAGTCTCGACCTTCGTTTACAATCGAACACTGAAGCTTTCTTT
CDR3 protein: CASSLDLRLQSNTEAFF

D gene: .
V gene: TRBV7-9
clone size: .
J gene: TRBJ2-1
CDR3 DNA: TGTGCCAGCGGCCGTAGGAGTATGGGCTTGGGTGAGCAGTTCTTC
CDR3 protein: CASGRRSMGLGEQFF

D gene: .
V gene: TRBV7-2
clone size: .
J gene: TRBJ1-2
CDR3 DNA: TGTGCCAGCAGCTTAACGGCCTATGGCTACACCTTC
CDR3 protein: CASSLTAYGYTF

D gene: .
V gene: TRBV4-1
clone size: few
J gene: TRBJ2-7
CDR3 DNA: TGCGCCAGCAGCCAAGCGGGGGGCCTTGGGTACGAGCAGTACTTC
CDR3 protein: CASSQAGGLGYEQYF

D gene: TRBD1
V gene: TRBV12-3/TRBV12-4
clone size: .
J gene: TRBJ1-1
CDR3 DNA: TGTGCCAGCAGCAGGACAGGGTCTGAAGCTTTCTTT
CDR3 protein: CASSRTGSEAFF

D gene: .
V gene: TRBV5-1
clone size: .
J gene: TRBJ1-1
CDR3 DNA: TGCGCCAGCAGCTTGGCGGGGAGCACTGAAGCTTTCTTT
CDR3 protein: CASSLAGSTEAFF

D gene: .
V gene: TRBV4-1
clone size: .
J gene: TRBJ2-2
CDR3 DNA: TGCGCCAGCAGCACGGGGGTGAACACCGGGGAGCTGTTTTTT
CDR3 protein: CASSTGVNTGELFF

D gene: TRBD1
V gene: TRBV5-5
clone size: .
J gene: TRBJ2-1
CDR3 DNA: TGTGCCAGCAGCTTCAGACAGGGAAATTTCTACAATGAGCAGTTCTTC
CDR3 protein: CASSFRQGNFYNEQFF

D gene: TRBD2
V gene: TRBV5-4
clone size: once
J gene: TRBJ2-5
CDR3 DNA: TGTGCCAGCAGCCCGGGACTAGCGGTGGCAAGAGGGACCCAGTACTTC
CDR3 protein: CASSPGLAVARGTQYF

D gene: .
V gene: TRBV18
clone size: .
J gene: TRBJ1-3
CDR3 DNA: TGTGCCAGCTCACCACCGTTAGGTGGCGCTGGAAACACCATATATTTT
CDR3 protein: CASSPPLGGAGNTIYF

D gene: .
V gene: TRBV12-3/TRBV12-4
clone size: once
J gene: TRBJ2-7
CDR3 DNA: TGTGCCAGCAGTTTGTTCGGTTTCTACGAGCAGTACTTC
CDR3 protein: CASSLFGFYEQYF

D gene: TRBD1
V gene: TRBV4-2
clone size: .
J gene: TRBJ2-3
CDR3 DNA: TGTGCCAGCAGCCAAGATGTGTGGCAGGGGGGCACAGATACGCAGTATTTT
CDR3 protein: CASSQDVWQGGTDTQYF

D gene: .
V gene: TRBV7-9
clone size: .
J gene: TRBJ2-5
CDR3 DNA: TGTGCCAGCAGCTTAGGAATTGGGCAAGAGACCCAGTACTTC
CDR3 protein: CASSLGIGQETQYF

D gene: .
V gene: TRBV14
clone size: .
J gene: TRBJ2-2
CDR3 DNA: TGTGCCAGCAGCCACCTAAATAAGGAGCTCACCGGGGAGCTGTTTTTT
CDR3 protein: CASSHLNKELTGELFF

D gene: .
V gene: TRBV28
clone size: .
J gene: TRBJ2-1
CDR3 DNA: TGTGCCAGCAGTTTTGACAGGCGCTCCTACAATGAGCAGTTCTTC
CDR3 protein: CASSFDRRSYNEQFF

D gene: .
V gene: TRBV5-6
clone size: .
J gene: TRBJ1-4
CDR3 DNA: TGTGCCAGCAGCTTGGTTGAGCGAAAAGGAGAAAAACTGTTTTTT
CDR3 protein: CASSLVERKGEKLFF

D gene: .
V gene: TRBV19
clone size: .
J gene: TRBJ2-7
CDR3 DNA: TGTGCCAGTAGTATGACGCGGGGAGACAGGGCCTCCTACGAGCAGTACTTC
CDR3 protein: CASSMTRGDRASYEQYF

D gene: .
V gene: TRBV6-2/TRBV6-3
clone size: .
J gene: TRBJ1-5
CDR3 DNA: TGTGCCAGCAGTTACTCGAGCTATGGCACTCAGCCCCAGCATTTT
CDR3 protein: CASSYSSYGTQPQHF

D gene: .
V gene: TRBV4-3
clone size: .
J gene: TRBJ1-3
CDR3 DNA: TGCGCCAGCAGCCAAGATGGGAACCGGCTGAACACCATATATTTT
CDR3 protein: CASSQDGNRLNTIYF

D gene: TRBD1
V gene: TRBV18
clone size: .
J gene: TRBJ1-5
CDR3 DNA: TGTGCCAGCTCACCGTCGGGACAGGGGAGTCAGCCCCAGCATTTT
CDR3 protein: CASSPSGQGSQPQHF

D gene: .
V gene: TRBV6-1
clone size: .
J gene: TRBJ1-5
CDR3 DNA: TGTGCCAGCAGTGAATTGGGACACCTTAGCAATCAGCCCCAGCATTTT
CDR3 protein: CASSELGHLSNQPQHF

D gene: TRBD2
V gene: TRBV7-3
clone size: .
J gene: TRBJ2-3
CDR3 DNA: TGTGCCAGCAGCATTACCGGGACTAGCGGGGAAACGCAGTATTTT
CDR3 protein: CASSITGTSGETQYF

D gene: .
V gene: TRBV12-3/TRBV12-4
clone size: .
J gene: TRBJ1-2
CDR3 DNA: TGTGCCAGCACCAGGGACTCCAGGCGTGGCTACACCTTC
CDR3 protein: CASTRDSRRGYTF

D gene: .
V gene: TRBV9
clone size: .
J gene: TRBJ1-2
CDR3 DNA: TGTGCCAGCAGCGTAGTCCCATCGGGGGGCCTCAACTATGGCTACACCTTC
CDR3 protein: CASSVVPSGGLNYGYTF

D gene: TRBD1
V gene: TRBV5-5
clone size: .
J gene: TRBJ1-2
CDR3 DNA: TGTGCCAGCAGCCCCGACGGGACAGGGGGAGGCTACACCTTC
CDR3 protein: CASSPDGTGGGYTF

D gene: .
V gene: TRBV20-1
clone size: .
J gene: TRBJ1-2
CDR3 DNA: TGCAGTGCTGGACCAGAATGGGGCTACACCTTC
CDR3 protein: CSAGPEWGYTF

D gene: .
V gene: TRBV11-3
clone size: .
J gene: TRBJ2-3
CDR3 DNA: TGTGCCAGCACTCGCGGGGAGTCCGGCACAGATACGCAGTATTTT
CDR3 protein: CASTRGESGTDTQYF

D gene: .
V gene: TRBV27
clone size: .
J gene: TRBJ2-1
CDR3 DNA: TGTGCCAGCACCCTAATGGGGGGGGCTAACAATGAGCAGTTCTTC
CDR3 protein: CASTLMGGANNEQFF

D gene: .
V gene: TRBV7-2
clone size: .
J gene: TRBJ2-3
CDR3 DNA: TGTGCCAGCAGCTTAGCGCCAGTCACTAGCACAGATACGCAGTATTTT
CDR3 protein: CASSLAPVTSTDTQYF

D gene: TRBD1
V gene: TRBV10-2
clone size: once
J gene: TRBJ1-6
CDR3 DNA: TGCGCCAGCAGTGAAACCCGCCAGGGGGTTTTTAATTCACCCCTCCACTTT
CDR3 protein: CASSETRQGVFNSPLHF

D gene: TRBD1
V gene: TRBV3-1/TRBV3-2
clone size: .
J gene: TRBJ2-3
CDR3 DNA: TGTGCCAGCAGCCAAGACGGGACAGGAACAGATACGCAGTATTTT
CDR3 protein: CASSQDGTGTDTQYF

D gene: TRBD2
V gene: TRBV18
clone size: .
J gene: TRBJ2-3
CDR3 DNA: TGTGCCAGCTCACAGGGACTAGCGGAGATGACAGATACGCAGTATTTT
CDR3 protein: CASSQGLAEMTDTQYF

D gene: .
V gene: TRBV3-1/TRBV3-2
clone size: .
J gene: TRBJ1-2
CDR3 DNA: TGTGCCAGCAGCCTATTGGAGGGGCGAGGCTACACCTTC
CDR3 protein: CASSLLEGRGYTF